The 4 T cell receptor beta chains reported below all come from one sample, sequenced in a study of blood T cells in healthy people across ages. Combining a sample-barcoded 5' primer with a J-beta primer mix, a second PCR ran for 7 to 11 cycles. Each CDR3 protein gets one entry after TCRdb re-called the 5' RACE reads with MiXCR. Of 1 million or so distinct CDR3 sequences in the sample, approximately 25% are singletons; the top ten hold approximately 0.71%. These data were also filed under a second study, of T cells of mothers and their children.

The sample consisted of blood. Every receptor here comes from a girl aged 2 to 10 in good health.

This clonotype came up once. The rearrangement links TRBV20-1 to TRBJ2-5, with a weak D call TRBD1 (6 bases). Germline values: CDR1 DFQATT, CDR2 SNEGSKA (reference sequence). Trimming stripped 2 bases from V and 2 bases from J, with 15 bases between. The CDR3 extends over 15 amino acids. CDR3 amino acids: CSARYYGQPQETQYF. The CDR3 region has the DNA TGCAGTGCTAGATACTACGGACAGCCGCAAGAGACCCAGTACTTC.

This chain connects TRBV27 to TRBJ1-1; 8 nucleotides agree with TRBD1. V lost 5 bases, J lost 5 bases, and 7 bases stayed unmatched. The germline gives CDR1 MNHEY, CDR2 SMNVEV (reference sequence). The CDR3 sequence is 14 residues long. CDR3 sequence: CASSGRGRMTEAFF. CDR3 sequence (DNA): TGTGCCAGCAGTGGCAGGGGGCGAATGACTGAAGCTTTCTTT.

This CDR3 reads CASSPLGREQYF. In DNA form, the CDR3 reads TGTGCCAGCAGCCCCCTGGGGCGCGAGCAGTACTTC. The V gene is TRBV28, the J gene TRBJ2-1; D might be TRBD1 (5 bases). TRBJ2-7 matches the DNA end more closely, so the J call is doubtful. From germline, CDR1 is MDHEN and CDR2 SYDVKM. The CDR3 is 12 amino acids.

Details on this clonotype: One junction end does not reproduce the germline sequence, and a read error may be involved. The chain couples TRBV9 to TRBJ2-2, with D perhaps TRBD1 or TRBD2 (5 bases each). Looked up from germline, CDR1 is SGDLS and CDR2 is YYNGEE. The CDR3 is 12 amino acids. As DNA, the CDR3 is TGTGCCGGCAGCCAGGGCGTCGGGGAGCTGTTGTTT. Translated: CAGSQGVGELLF.